A single sample is the source of the 14 T cell receptor beta chains below, sequenced in a study of early T cells in non-severe SARS-CoV-2 infection. TCRdb reprocessed the 5' RACE reads via MiXCR and lists one record per CDR3 protein. This repertoire shows 55,000 to 85,000 distinct CDR3 sequences, roughly 13% found once; its top ten account for about 14%. The sample taken for sequencing was whole blood. All receptors derive from an adult who was a healthcare worker with PCR-confirmed SARS-CoV-2 infection or an uninfected control (not recorded which).

This clonotype came up a few times. The chain joins TRBV28 to TRBJ1-4, with D possibly matching TRBD1 (6 bases). The CDR3 length is 14 residues. Trimming removed 4 bases at V and 8 bases at J, with 14 bases between. CDR1 and CDR2 from the germline V gene are MDHEN and SYDVKM. The CDR3 loop is CASSSPDQGEKLFF. In nucleotides, the CDR3 is TGTGCCAGCAGTTCACCCGACCAGGGGGAAAAACTGTTTTTT.

The CDR3 spells CASSYGSITTYNEQFF. In DNA form, the CDR3 reads TGTGCCAGCAGTTACGGTTCCATAACTACATACAATGAGCAGTTCTTC. The rearrangement uses TRBV6-6 and TRBJ2-1; D ambiguous. Germline loops: CDR1 MNHNY, CDR2 SVGAGI (reference sequence). This CDR3 region has 16 residues. V was cut by 2 bases and J by 4 bases, with 15 bases left in between.

This clonotype turned up a few times. The chain recombines TRBV9 with TRBJ2-3, with TRBD1 identical over 7 bases. Trimming removed 0 bases from V and 1 base from J; junction bases left unmatched: 5. Germline V gives CDR1 SGDLS, CDR2 YYNGEE. This CDR3 is built from 16 residues. The CDR3 here is CASSVEQGWGTDTQYF. The CDR3 DNA follows: TGTGCCAGCAGCGTAGAACAGGGGTGGGGCACAGATACGCAGTATTTT.

This clonotype was counted at least ten times. The gene calls are TRBV29-1 and TRBJ1-2; no reliable D call. CDR1 and CDR2 from the germline V gene are SQVTM and ANQGSEA. Trimming left V 3 bases short and J 4 bases short, with 15 bases between. This CDR3 region has 14 residues. The CDR3 protein is CSVETSLPLYGYTF. Here the CDR3 DNA reads TGCAGCGTTGAGACCAGTCTCCCCCTCTATGGCTACACCTTC.

The chain employs TRBV20-1 and TRBJ1-2; TRBD1 might be the D (5 bases). CDR3 length equals 12 residues. With 7 bases removed from V and 2 bases from J, the gap between germline ends came to 11 bases. CDR1 and CDR2 (germline): DFQATT, SNEGSKA (reference sequence). In DNA form, the CDR3 reads TGCAGTGTAGTAGGGGAAAACTATGGCTACACCTTC. The encoded protein is CSVVGENYGYTF.

The table lists this clonotype with many counts. The rearrangement uses TRBV5-4 and TRBJ2-3; D might be TRBD1 (6 bases). With 0 bases removed from V and 4 bases from J, the gap between germline ends came to 6 bases. This CDR3 has 13 amino acids. CDR1 and CDR2 from the germline V gene are SGHNT and YYREEE (reference sequence). The CDR3 nucleotides are TGTGCCAGCAGCTTGGCAGGGGCAGATACGCAGTATTTT. Encoded protein: CASSLAGADTQYF.

V and J are TRBV7-2 and TRBJ2-5; maybe TRBD1 (7 bases). The CDR3 is made up of 14 amino acids. Germline V gives CDR1 SGHTA, CDR2 FQGNSA. V shed 5 bases and J shed 4 bases, with 14 bases lying between them. CDR3 sequence: CASSIRGTVETQYF. CDR3 nucleotide sequence: TGTGCCAGCAGCATCCGCGGGACAGTAGAGACCCAGTACTTC. The full variable domain, rest sourced from reference TRBV7-2 and TRBJ2-5, is GAGVSQSPSNKVTEKGKDVELRCDPISGHTALYWYRQSLGQGLEFLIYFQGNSAPDKSGLPSDRFSAERTGGSVSTLTIQRTQQEDSAVYLCASSIRGTVETQYFGPGTRLLVL.

The rearrangement links TRBV28 to TRBJ1-1, with D perhaps TRBD1 (6 bases). The CDR3 sequence is 14 residues long. Deletions cut 5 bases from V and 4 bases from J, with 14 bases between. Per the germline V gene, CDR1 is MDHEN and CDR2 is SYDVKM. This chain's CDR3 is CASSRYRVGTEAFF. In nucleotides, the CDR3 is TGTGCCAGCAGTCGTTACAGGGTTGGCACTGAAGCTTTCTTT.

The table lists this clonotype with a few counts. CDR3 nucleotide sequence: TGTGCCTGGAGTGTACGAAAGAGGGAGACCCAGTACTTC. It is translated as CAWSVRKRETQYF. The gene calls are TRBV30 and TRBJ2-5; D uncertain. This CDR3 has 13 residues. V lost 0 bases and J lost 5, with 10 bases in between. Germline-derived CDR1 and CDR2 are GTSNPN and SVGIG (reference sequence).

V gene TRBV11-2 combines with J gene TRBJ2-3, with 8 bases fitting TRBD2. The CDR3 runs to 19 residues. V shed 7 bases and J 2 bases; nucleotides not matched to a gene: 20. Germline assignment: CDR1 SGHAT and CDR2 FQNNGV. CDR3 in DNA: TGTGCCAGCACCGCGAGGGGGGTAGCGGGGACCTCCTACACAGATACGCAGTATTTT. Translated, it gives CASTARGVAGTSYTDTQYF. Full variable domain (outside the CDR3, taken from reference TRBV11-2 and TRBJ2-3): EAGVAQSPRYKIIEKRQSVAFWCNPISGHATLYWYQQILGQGPKLLIQFQNNGVVDDSQLPKDRFSAERLKGVDSTLKIQPAKLEDSAVYLCASTARGVAGTSYTDTQYFGPGTRLTVL.

The J gene is TRBJ1-6, the V gene TRBV6-1; the D is unclear. Germline V lookup: CDR1 MNHNS, CDR2 SASEGT. This CDR3 contains 13 residues. Between the trimmed V and J ends, which lost 6 bases and 7 bases, there was a span of 10 bases. The CDR3 loop reads CASRWTGNSPLHF. The CDR3 DNA reads TGTGCCAGCAGGTGGACGGGGAATTCACCCCTCCACTTT.

This chain joins TRBV11-3 and TRBJ2-3, with unresolved D. Looked up from germline, CDR1 is SGHNT and CDR2 is YENEEA. With 5 bases removed from V and 4 bases from J, the gap between germline ends came to 16 bases. The CDR3 is 15 amino acids. CDR3 DNA sequence: TGTGCCAGCAGCCCCATGGCCTCGAGGCCAGATACGCAGTATTTT. This gives the protein CASSPMASRPDTQYF. The full variable domain, its missing parts supplied by reference TRBV11-3 and TRBJ2-3, is EAGVVQSPRYKIIEKKQPVAFWCNPISGHNTLYWYLQNLGQGPELLIRYENEEAVDDSQLPKDRFSAERLKGVDSTLKIQPAELGDSAVYLCASSPMASRPDTQYFGPGTRLTVL.

V is TRBV14 and J is TRBJ2-7; D might be TRBD1 or TRBD2, each matching 5 bases. Trimming removed 2 bases at V and 2 bases at J, with 13 bases between. In germline, CDR1 is SGHDN, CDR2 FVKESK. This CDR3 has 15 amino acids. DNA of the CDR3: TGTGCCAGCAGCCAAAACCACGGGGCCACCTACGAGCAGTACTTC. Its protein product is CASSQNHGATYEQYF.

At least ten counts were recorded for this clonotype. The gene calls are TRBV4-1 and TRBJ2-5; TRBD1 aligns across 7 bases. Looked up from germline, CDR1 is MGHRA and CDR2 is YSYEKL. The trim removed 1 base at V and 0 bases at J, leaving 5 bases unmatched. This CDR3 contains 16 residues. The CDR3: CASSQARTGYQETQYF. The CDR3, as DNA: TGCGCCAGCAGCCAAGCCAGGACAGGATACCAAGAGACCCAGTACTTC.